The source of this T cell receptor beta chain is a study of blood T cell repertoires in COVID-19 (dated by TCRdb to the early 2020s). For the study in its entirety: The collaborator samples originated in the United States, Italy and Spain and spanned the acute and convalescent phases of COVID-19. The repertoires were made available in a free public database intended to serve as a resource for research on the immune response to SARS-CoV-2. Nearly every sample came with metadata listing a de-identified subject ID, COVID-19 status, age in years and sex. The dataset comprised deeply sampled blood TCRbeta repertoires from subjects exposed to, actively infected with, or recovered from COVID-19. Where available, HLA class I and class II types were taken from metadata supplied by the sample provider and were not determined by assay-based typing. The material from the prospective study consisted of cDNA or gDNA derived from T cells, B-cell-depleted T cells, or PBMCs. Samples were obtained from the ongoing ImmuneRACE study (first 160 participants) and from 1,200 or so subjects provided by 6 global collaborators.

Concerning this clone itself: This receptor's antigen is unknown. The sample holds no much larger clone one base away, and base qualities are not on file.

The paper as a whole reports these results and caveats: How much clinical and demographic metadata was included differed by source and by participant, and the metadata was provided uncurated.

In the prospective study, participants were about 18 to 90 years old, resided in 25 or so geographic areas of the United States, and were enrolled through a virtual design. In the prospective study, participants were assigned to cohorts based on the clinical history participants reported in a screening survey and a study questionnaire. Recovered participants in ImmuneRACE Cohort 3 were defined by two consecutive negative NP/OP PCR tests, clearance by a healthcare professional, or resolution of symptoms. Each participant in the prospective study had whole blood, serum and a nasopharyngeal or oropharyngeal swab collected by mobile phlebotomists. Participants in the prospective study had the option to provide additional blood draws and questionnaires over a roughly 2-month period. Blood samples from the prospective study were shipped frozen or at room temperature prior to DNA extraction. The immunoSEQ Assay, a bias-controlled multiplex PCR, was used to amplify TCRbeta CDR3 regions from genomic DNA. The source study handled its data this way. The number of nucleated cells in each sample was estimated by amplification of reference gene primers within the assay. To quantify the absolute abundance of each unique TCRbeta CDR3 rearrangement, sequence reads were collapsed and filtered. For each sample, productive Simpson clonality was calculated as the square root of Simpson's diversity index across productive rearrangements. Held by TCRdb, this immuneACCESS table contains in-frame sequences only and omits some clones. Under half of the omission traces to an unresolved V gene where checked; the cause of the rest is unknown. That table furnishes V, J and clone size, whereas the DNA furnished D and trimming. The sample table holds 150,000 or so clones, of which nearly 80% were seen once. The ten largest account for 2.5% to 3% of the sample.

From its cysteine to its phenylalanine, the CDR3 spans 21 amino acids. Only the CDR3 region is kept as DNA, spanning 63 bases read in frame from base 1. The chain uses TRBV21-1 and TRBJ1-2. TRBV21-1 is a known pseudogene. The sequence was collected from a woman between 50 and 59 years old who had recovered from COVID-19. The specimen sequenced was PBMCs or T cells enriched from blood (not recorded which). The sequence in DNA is TGTGCCAGCAGCAAAGCTGGGGGTGATTTAAGCGGGCCAAGAGCTAACTATGGCTACACCTTC. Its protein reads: CASSKAGGDLSGPRANYGYTF.